The 10 T cell receptor beta chains below come from one sample, sequenced in a study of cytomegalovirus exposure and HLA in healthy donors (dated by TCRdb to the late 2010s). Library generation was performed with the immunoSEQ multiplex PCR assay. For the multiplex PCR, a mixture combining 60 forward primers for TCR Vbeta segments and 13 reverse primers for TCR Jbeta segments was used. Not all clones reach the TCRdb copy of this immuneACCESS table, which keeps in-frame sequences only. Checked studies attribute under half of the gap to unresolved V genes and leave the rest unexplained. This sample gives more than 100,000 clones in total; roughly 80% of them show up just once. The ten largest clones take up roughly 7.7% of the sample. The sample was PBMCs. Source of these receptors: a woman aged 45-65 years in good health and CMV-seropositive.

The J gene is TRBJ2-1, the V gene TRBV27; D may be TRBD1 (5 bases). Trimming pared 5 bases from V and 5 bases from J, leaving 22 bases between. The CDR3 runs 17 residues. Germline V CDR1 and CDR2: MNHEY, SMNVEV (reference sequence). CDR3 loop: CASSRFILQGFNNEQFF. DNA for the CDR3: TGTGCCAGCAGTCGCTTTATCCTTCAGGGTTTCAACAATGAGCAGTTCTTC.

J is TRBJ1-2 and V is TRBV6-5; 8 bases line up with TRBD1. Losses at the gene ends were 6 bases for V and 8 bases for J; bases not matched to a gene: 14. Germline values: CDR1 MNHEY, CDR2 SVGAGI. The length of the CDR3 is 15 residues. The CDR3, as DNA: TGTGCCAGCAGATTACGACAGGGGCTTGGTGGAGGCTACACCTTC. Protein: CASRLRQGLGGGYTF.

The chain has TRBV4-1 and TRBJ1-6; D call uncertain. V dropped 2 bases and J dropped 7 bases, with 6 bases sitting between them. The CDR3 consists of 13 residues. Germline CDR1 MGHRA, CDR2 YSYEKL. The CDR3 sequence: CASSQRENSPLHF. For the CDR3, the DNA is TGCGCCAGCAGCCAAAGAGAAAATTCACCCCTCCACTTT.

Details on this clone: Other DNA variants within this sample encode the same CDR3. The chain couples TRBV7-6 to TRBJ2-3; perhaps TRBD2 as D (6 bases). Per the germline V gene, CDR1 is SGHVS and CDR2 is FNYEAQ. This CDR3 has 12 residues. Trimming took off 2 bases at V and 10 bases at J, with 10 bases between the two ends. The CDR3 sequence: CASSLQGGSQYF. DNA of the CDR3: TGTGCCAGCAGCTTACAGGGAGGATCGCAGTATTTT.

This sequence joins TRBV4-1 and TRBJ1-4, with TRBD1 matching 8 bases. Germline values: CDR1 MGHRA, CDR2 YSYEKL. J lost 8 bases, V lost 3 bases, and 11 bases had no gene match. This CDR3 is 16 amino acids long. The CDR3 DNA is TGCGCCAGCAGCCAGAGGGATCAGGGGGCAGAAGAAAAACTGTTTTTT. It translates to CASSQRDQGAEEKLFF.

The chain is built from TRBV5-4 and TRBJ2-7; a weak D match, TRBD2 (6 bases). Trimming left V 3 bases short and J 0 bases short, with 10 bases between. Germline V gives CDR1 SGHNT, CDR2 YYREEE (reference sequence). This CDR3 spans 14 amino acids. DNA for the CDR3: TGTGCCAGCAGCTCGCGGGGATCCTCCTACGAGCAGTACTTC. This translates into CASSSRGSSYEQYF.

This clone was counted a single time. The chain employs TRBV7-9 and TRBJ1-6; D remains unclear. Germline V lookup: CDR1 SEHNR, CDR2 FQNEAQ (reference sequence). The CDR3 sequence is 14 residues long. V was pared by 1 base and J by 7 bases, with 8 bases between. CDR3 amino acids: CASSLVRGNSPLHF. The CDR3 DNA follows: TGTGCCAGCAGCTTAGTTCGAGGGAATTCACCCCTCCACTTT.

This clone was counted only a few times. J is TRBJ2-1 and V is TRBV7-2, with a possible D match to TRBD2 (6 bases). V was trimmed by 2 bases and J by 5 bases, leaving 10 bases between them. The CDR3 is 14 amino acids. CDR1 SGHTA and CDR2 FQGNSA come from the germline V gene. The CDR3 region has the DNA TGTGCCAGCAGCTTACTCTGGAGGGACAATGAGCAGTTCTTC. This translates into CASSLLWRDNEQFF.

The rearrangement uses TRBV28 and TRBJ1-2; D unclear. V was shortened by 3 bases and J by 5 bases, with 10 bases between the two germline ends. Germline V gene data show CDR1 as MDHEN and CDR2 as SYDVKM. This CDR3 has 13 amino acids. The CDR3 loop reads CASSFEAIYGYTF. Written as DNA, the CDR3 is TGTGCCAGCAGTTTTGAAGCCATATATGGCTACACCTTC.

The gene calls are TRBV5-6 and TRBJ2-3, with 13 bases matching TRBD2. V lost 4 bases to trimming and J lost 0 bases; unmatched junction nucleotides: 2. The CDR3 is made up of 16 amino acids. In germline, CDR1 is SGHDT, CDR2 YYEEEE. The CDR3, as DNA: TGTGCCAGCAGCCCGGGACTAGCGGGGAGCACAGATACGCAGTATTTT. It yields the protein CASSPGLAGSTDTQYF.